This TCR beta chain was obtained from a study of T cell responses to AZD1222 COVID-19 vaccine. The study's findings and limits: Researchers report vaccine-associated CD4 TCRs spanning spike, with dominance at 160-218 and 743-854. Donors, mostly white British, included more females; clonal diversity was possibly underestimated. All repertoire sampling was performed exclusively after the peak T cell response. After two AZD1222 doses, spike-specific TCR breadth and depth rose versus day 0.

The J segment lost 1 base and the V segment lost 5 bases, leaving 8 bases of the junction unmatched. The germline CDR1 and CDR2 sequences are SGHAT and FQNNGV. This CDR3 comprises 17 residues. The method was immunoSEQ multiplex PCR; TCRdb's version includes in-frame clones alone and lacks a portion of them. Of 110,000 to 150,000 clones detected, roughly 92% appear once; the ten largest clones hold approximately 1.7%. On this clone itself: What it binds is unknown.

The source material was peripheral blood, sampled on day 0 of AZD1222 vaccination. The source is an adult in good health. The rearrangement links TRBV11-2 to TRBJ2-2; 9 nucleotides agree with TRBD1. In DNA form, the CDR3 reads TGTGCCAGCAGCCCGTGGGCGGGACAGGGGAACACCGGGGAGCTGTTTTTT. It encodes CASSPWAGQGNTGELFF.